Detailed here is one T cell receptor beta chain. This sample is drawn from a study of cytomegalovirus exposure and HLA in healthy donors. Primers: 60 Vbeta forward and 13 Jbeta reverse. Only in-frame clones appear in the TCRdb table, and some are missing; sequencing was by immunoSEQ multiplex PCR. The sample consists of roughly 140,000 clones, around 79% of them appearing once. In germline, CDR1 is SGHTA, CDR2 FQGNSA. CDR3 length: 14 amino acids. V gave up 7 bases and J gave up 9 bases; unmatched junction bases: 13. The sequence was collected from a man aged 25-45 years in good health and CMV-seropositive. V and J are TRBV7-2 and TRBJ2-3, with 7 bases lining up with TRBD2. Sequencing was carried out using PBMCs. The chain's CDR3 is CASTVAGPIGTQYF. CDR3 in DNA: TGTGCCAGCACAGTAGCGGGTCCTATCGGAACGCAGTATTTT.